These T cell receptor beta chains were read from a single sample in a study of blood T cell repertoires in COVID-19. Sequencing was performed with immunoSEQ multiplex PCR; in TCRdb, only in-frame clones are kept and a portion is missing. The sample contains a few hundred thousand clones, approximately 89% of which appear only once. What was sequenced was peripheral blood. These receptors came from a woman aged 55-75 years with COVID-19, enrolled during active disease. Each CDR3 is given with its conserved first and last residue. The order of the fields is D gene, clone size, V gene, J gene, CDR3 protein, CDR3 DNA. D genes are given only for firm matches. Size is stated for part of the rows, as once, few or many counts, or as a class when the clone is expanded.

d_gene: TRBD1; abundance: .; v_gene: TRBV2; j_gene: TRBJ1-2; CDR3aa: CASRIQGDNRYTF; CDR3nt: TGTGCCAGCAGAATACAGGGGGATAATCGCTACACCTTC
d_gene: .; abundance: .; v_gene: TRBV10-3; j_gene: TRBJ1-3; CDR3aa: CATRGFGAGNTIYF; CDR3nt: TGTGCCACTAGGGGCTTTGGGGCTGGAAACACCATATATTTT
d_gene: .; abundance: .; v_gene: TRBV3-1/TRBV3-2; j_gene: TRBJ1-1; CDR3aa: CASSRNKEITEAFF; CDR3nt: TGTGCCAGCAGCCGAAATAAAGAGATCACTGAAGCTTTCTTT
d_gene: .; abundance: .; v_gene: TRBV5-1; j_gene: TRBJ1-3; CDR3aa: CASSLTAVGNTIYF; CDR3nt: TGCGCCAGCAGCCTTACAGCCGTGGGAAACACCATATATTTT
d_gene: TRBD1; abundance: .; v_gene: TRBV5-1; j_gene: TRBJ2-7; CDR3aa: CASSRDREYEQYF; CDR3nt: TGCGCCAGTAGCCGAGACAGGGAATACGAGCAGTACTTC
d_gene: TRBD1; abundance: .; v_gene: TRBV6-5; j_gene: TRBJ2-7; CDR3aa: CASSSPSGTGSYEQYF; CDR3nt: TGTGCCAGCAGTTCCCCATCCGGGACAGGCTCCTACGAGCAGTACTTC
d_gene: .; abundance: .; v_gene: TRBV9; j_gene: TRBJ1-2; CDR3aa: CASSVAPVGQYGYTF; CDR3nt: TGTGCCAGCAGCGTAGCCCCCGTCGGACAGTATGGCTACACCTTC
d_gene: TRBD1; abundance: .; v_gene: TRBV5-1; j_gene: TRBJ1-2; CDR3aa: CASSPLWDRGLRNYGYTF; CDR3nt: TGCGCCAGCAGCCCCCTCTGGGACAGGGGGCTTAGGAACTATGGCTACACCTTC
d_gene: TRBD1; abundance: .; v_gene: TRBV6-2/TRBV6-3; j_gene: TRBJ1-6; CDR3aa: CASSYSSGGSPLHF; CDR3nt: TGTGCCAGCAGTTACTCGTCAGGGGGTTCACCCCTCCACTTT
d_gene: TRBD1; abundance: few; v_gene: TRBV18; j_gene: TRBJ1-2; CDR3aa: CASSPREGADGYTF; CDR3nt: TGTGCCAGCTCACCCCGAGAGGGGGCAGATGGCTACACCTTC
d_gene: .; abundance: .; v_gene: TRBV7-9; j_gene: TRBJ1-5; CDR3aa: CASSPEARGQPQHF; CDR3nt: TGTGCCAGCAGCCCCGAGGCCAGGGGACAGCCCCAGCATTTT
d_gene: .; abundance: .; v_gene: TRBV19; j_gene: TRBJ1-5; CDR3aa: CASSNTRSNQPQHF; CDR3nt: TGTGCCAGTAGCAATACACGTAGCAATCAGCCCCAGCATTTT
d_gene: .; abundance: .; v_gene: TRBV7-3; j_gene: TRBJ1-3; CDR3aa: CASSLTRTSSTIYF; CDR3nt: TGTGCCAGCAGCTTAACCCGGACATCGAGCACCATATATTTT
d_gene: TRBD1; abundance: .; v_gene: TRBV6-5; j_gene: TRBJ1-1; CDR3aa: CASIPTGQMNTEAFF; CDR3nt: TGTGCCAGCATCCCGACAGGGCAGATGAACACTGAAGCTTTCTTT
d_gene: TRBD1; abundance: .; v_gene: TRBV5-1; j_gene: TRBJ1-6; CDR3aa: CASSLRTGQSPLHF; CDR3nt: TGCGCCAGCAGCTTGCGGACAGGGCAGTCACCCCTCCACTTT
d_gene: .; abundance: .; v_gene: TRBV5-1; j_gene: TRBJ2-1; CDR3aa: CASSFTDYNEQFF; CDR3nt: TGCGCCAGCAGCTTTACAGATTACAATGAGCAGTTCTTC
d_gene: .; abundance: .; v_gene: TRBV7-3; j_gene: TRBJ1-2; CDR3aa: CASSQLQGGGYTF; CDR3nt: TGTGCCAGCAGCCAACTACAGGGTGGTGGCTACACCTTC
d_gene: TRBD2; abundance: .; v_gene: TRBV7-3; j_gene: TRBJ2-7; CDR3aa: CASSLFLAGGSYEQYF; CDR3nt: TGTGCCAGCAGCTTATTCCTAGCGGGGGGGTCCTACGAGCAGTACTTC
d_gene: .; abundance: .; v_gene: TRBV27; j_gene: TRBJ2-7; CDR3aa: CASSSNRYYEQYF; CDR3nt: TGTGCCAGCAGTTCCAACAGGTACTACGAGCAGTACTTC
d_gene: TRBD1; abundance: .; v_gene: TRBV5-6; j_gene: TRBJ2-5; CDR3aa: CASSLDRGLKETQYF; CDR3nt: TGTGCCAGCAGCTTGGACAGGGGGCTCAAGGAGACCCAGTACTTC
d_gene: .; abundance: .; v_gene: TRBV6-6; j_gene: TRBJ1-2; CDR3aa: CASQPTRQGNYGYTF; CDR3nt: TGTGCCAGCCAACCCACGCGGCAGGGGAACTATGGCTACACCTTC
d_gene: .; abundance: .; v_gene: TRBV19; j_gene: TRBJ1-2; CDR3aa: CASRPNRDYGYTF; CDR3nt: TGTGCCAGTAGACCGAACAGGGATTATGGCTACACCTTC
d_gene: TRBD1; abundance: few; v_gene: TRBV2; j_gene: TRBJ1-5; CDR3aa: CASSEPDRGVGSNQPQHF; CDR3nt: TGTGCCAGCAGTGAGCCCGACAGGGGAGTTGGTAGCAATCAGCCCCAGCATTTT
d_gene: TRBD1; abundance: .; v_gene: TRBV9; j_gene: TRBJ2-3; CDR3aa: CASSSLHRGRTDTQYF; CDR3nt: TGTGCCAGCAGCTCTCTACACAGGGGGCGCACAGATACGCAGTATTTT
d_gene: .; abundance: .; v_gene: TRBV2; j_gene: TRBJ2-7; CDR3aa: CASKGAGGPGEQYF; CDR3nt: TGTGCCAGCAAGGGGGCGGGGGGCCCTGGCGAGCAGTACTTC
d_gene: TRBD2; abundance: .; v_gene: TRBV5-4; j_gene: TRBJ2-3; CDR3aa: CASSLSLLAGDTDTQYF; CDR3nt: TGTGCCAGCAGCTTGTCTCTCCTAGCGGGGGACACAGATACGCAGTATTTT
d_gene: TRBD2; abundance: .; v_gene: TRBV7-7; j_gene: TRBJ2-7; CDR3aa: CASSLGSAGDSYEQYF; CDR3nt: TGTGCTAGCAGCTTAGGGTCAGCGGGGGACTCCTACGAGCAGTACTTC
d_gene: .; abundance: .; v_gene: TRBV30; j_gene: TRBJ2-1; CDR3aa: CAWSATYEQFF; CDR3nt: TGTGCCTGGAGTGCGACTTATGAGCAGTTCTTC
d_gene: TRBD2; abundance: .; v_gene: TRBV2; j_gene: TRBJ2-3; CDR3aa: CASMAGGVTDTQYF; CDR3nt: TGTGCCAGCATGGCGGGGGGGGTGACAGATACGCAGTATTTT
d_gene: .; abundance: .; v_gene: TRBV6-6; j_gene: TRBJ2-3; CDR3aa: CASSYSLVSTDTQYF; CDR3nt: TGTGCCAGCAGTTACTCTTTAGTATCCACAGATACGCAGTATTTT
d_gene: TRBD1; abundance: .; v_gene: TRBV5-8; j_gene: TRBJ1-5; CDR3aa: CASSQGQLNQPQHF; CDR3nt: TGTGCCAGCAGCCAGGGACAGCTCAATCAGCCCCAGCATTTT
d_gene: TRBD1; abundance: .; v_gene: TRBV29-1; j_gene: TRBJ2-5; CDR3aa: CSVRSGGLGTQYF; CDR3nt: TGCAGCGTTCGCTCAGGGGGCTTGGGGACCCAGTACTTC
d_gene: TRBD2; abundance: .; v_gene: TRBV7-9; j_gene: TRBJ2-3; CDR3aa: CASSFKAGGSTDTQYF; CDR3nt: TGTGCCAGCAGCTTTAAAGCGGGGGGGAGCACAGATACGCAGTATTTT
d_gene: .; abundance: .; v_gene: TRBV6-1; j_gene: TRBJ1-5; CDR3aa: CASSDGGGRPPQHF; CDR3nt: TGTGCCAGCAGTGATGGGGGGGGGCGGCCGCCCCAGCATTTT
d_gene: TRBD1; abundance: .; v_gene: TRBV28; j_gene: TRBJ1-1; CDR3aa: CASSPPSGQGVAEAFF; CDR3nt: TGTGCCAGCAGTCCCCCCTCGGGACAGGGAGTTGCTGAAGCTTTCTTT
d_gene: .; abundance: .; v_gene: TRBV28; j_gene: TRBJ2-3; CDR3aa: CASSFAGLGTDTQYF; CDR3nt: TGTGCCAGCAGTTTCGCGGGTTTGGGCACAGATACGCAGTATTTT
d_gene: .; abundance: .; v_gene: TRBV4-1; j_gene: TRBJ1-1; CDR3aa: CASSHFPRRTENEAFF; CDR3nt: TGCGCCAGCAGCCACTTCCCAAGGAGGACAGAAAATGAAGCTTTCTTT
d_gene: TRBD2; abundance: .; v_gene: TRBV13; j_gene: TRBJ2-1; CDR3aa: CASSSRTSGGPGLPEQFF; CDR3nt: TGTGCCAGCAGCTCCCGGACTAGCGGGGGACCCGGCCTTCCTGAGCAGTTCTTC
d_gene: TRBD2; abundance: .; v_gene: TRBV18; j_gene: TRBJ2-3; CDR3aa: CASSPIPTSGGTDTQYF; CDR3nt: TGTGCCAGCTCACCCATCCCCACTAGCGGGGGGACAGATACGCAGTATTTT
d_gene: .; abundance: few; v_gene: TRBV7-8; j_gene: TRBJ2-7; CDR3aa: CASSLQREQYF; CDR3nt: TGTGCCAGCAGCTTACAGCGCGAGCAGTACTTC
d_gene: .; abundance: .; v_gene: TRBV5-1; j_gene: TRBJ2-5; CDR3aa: CASSQGLVKETQYF; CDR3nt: TGCGCCAGCAGCCAGGGGCTCGTCAAAGAGACCCAGTACTTC
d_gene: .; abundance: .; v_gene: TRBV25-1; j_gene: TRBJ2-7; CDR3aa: CASSDTYEQYF; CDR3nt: TGTGCCAGCAGTGATACCTACGAGCAGTACTTC
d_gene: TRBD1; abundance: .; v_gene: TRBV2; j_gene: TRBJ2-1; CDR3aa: CASSEAYRTGEVFF; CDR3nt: TGTGCCAGCAGTGAAGCCTACAGGACAGGAGAAGTGTTCTTC
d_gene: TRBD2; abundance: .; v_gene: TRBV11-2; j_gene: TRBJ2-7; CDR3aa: CASGTSGGQQQYF; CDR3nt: TGTGCCAGCGGGACTAGCGGGGGGCAACAGCAGTACTTC
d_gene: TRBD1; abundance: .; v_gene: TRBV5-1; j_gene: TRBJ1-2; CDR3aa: CASSLEGGSYGYTF; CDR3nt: TGCGCCAGCAGCTTGGAAGGGGGCTCCTATGGCTACACCTTC
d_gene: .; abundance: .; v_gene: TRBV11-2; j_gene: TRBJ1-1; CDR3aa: CASSLVRGTEAFF; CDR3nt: TGTGCCAGCAGCTTGGTTAGGGGGACTGAAGCTTTCTTT
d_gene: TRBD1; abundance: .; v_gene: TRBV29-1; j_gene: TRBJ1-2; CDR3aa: CSANLDRAYTF; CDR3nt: TGCAGCGCCAACCTAGACAGGGCCTACACCTTC
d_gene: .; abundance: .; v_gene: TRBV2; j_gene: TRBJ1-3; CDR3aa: CASSDFYGNTIYF; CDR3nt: TGTGCCAGCAGTGACTTTTATGGAAACACCATATATTTT
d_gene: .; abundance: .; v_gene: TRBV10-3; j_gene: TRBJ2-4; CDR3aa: CAISESKIIPGGDIQYF; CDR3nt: TGTGCCATCAGTGAGTCGAAGATCATTCCCGGAGGGGACATTCAGTACTTC
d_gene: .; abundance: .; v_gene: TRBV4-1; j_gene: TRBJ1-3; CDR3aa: CASSQLTVRSGNTIYF; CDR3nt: TGCGCCAGCAGCCAATTGACAGTCCGTTCTGGAAACACCATATATTTT
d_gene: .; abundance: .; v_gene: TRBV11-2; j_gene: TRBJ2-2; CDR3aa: CASSPSRGAGELFF; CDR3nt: TGTGCCAGCAGCCCAAGTCGGGGAGCCGGGGAGCTGTTTTTT
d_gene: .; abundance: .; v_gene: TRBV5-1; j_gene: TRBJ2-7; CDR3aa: CASSLGHYEQYF; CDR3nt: TGCGCCAGCAGCTTGGGGCACTACGAGCAGTACTTC
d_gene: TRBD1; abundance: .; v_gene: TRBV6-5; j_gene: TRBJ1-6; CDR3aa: CASTGQPPSPLHF; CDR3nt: TGTGCCAGCACGGGACAGCCTCCTTCACCCCTCCACTTT
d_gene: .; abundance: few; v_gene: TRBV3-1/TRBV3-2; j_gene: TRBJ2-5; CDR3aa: CASSQDMSPAGFRGLKETQYF; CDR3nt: TGTGCCAGCAGCCAAGATATGTCTCCGGCCGGCTTTAGAGGTCTAAAAGAGACCCAGTACTTC
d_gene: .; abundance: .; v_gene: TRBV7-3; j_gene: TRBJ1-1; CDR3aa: CASSLRGGTEAFF; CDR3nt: TGTGCCAGCAGCTTACGGGGGGGCACTGAAGCTTTCTTT
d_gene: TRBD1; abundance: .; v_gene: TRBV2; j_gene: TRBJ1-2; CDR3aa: CASSDSQGARYGYTF; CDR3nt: TGTGCCAGCAGTGACTCACAGGGGGCTCGGTATGGCTACACCTTC
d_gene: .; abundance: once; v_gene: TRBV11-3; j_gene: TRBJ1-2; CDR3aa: CASSFLQGDGYTF; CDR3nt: TGTGCCAGCAGCTTTCTACAGGGCGATGGCTACACCTTC
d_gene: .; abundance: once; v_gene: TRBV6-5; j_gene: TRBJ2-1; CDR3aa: CASRDRNMRYNEQFF; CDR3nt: TGTGCCAGCAGGGACAGAAATATGAGGTACAATGAGCAGTTCTTC
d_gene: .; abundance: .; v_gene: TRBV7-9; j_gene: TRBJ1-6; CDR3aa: CASSFVPSSPLHF; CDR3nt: TGTGCCAGCAGCTTCGTCCCCAGTTCACCCCTCCACTTT